The entry below gives a single T cell receptor (beta chain) sequence along with its context. Its antigen is currently not known. No base-level quality is on record; no much larger clone is a single base apart. A second Seattle source provided samples from volunteer blood donors who had recovered from COVID-19. Collaborating institutions collected whole blood in K2EDTA tubes following their own protocols. For TCRbeta analysis, collaborator samples were shipped as frozen whole blood, as isolated PBMCs, or as DNA extracted from either sample type. TCRbeta CDR3 regions were amplified from genomic DNA by means of the immunoSEQ Assay, a bias-controlled multiplex PCR. The authors' analysis ran thus. Within the assay, amplification of reference gene primers was used to estimate how many nucleated cells each sample contained. To quantify the absolute abundance of each unique TCRbeta CDR3 rearrangement, sequence reads were collapsed and filtered. For each sample, productive Simpson clonality was calculated by taking the square root of Simpson's diversity index across productive rearrangements. The immuneACCESS repertoire file appears here via TCRdb, limited to in-frame rearrangements. These files lack a portion of the clones; in checked studies, under half of the deficit traces to unresolved V genes, and the cause of the others is not known. D and trimming come from the DNA, and the V and J calls and clone size come from that table. The sample records about 250,000 clones, about four fifths of which are singletons. The ten biggest clones cover roughly 1.4% of the sample.

The cysteine opens and the phenylalanine closes a CDR3 of 14 amino acids. The sequence is cut down to CDR3 DNA, 42 bases in frame from base 1. Trimming removed 5 bases from V and 2 bases from J, leaving 12 bases between the germline ends. CDR1 and CDR2, looked up from the germline V gene (reference sequence), are SEHNR and FQNEAQ. These data originate in a study of blood T cell repertoires in COVID-19 (dated by TCRdb to the early 2020s). About the full investigation: Samples covering the acute and convalescent phases of COVID-19 were provided by collaborators in the United States, Italy and Spain. The material from the prospective study consisted of cDNA or gDNA derived from T cells, B-cell-depleted T cells, or PBMCs. Subjects who had been exposed to COVID-19, were actively infected with it, or had recovered from it provided the deeply sampled blood TCRbeta repertoires that made up the dataset. The repertoires were released in a freely available public database intended as a resource for research on the immune response to SARS-CoV-2. The samples were drawn from two sources: the first 160 participants of the ongoing ImmuneRACE study, and fewer than 1,500 subjects contributed by 6 global collaborators. Sample metadata almost always included a de-identified subject ID, COVID-19 status, age in years and sex. Where available, HLA class I and class II types were obtained from metadata supplied by the sample provider rather than from assay-based typing.

The full study reports these points: Clinical and demographic metadata were provided uncurated, with the amount varying by source and participant.

The sequenced material came from peripheral blood. The chain links TRBV7-9 with TRBJ1-1, and the D gene may be TRBD1, 6 bases matching. This TCR was sampled from a woman aged 40 to 55 who had recovered from COVID-19. The CDR3 protein: CASSPTGRNTEAFF. The sequence in DNA is TGTGCCAGCAGCCCTACAGGGAGAAACACTGAAGCTTTCTTT.